These 5 T cell receptor beta chains originate from one sample sequenced in a study of shared clonotypes between healthy human individuals (dated by TCRdb to about 2020). The library came from the immunoSEQ multiplex PCR assay. TCRdb limited this immuneACCESS table to in-frame rearrangements with V and J called. A share of clones is missing; checked studies link under half to unresolved V genes, and the rest is unexplained. For this sample there are under 2.5 million clones; around 93% appear just once. Approximately 0.41% of the sample is held by the ten biggest clonotypes. The sequenced sample consisted of naive CD4+ T cells from PBMCs. In the paper's terms, the cell subset or site label means: CD45RA+ positively selected. The receptors come from a man younger than 35 in good health. Some clones in this sample may be carry-over from other donors' samples.

The V gene is TRBV6-5, the J gene TRBJ2-4; TRBD1 aligns across 7 bases. This CDR3 region has 14 residues. The germline gives CDR1 MNHEY, CDR2 SVGAGI. Germline trimming cut 5 bases from V and 7 bases from J; bases unmatched to any gene: 8. CDR3 nucleotide sequence: TGTGCCAGCAGTCTTCGGACAGGTCTCAACATTCAGTACTTC. Amino acid sequence: CASSLRTGLNIQYF.

The J gene is TRBJ2-1, the V gene TRBV5-1, with TRBD1 matching over 7 bases. CDR3 length equals 15 residues. Germline V gene sequence: CDR1 SGHRS, CDR2 YFSETQ. The ends lost 5 bases at V and 3 bases at J; junction bases unmatched: 8. CDR3 nucleotides: TGCGCCAGCAGGGTGAGCCGGACAGGCTACAATGAGCAGTTCTTC. It codes for CASRVSRTGYNEQFF. The variable domain in full, with the rest retrieved from reference TRBV5-1 and TRBJ2-1, is KAGVTQTPRYLIKTRGQQVTLSCSPISGHRSVSWYQQTPGQGLQFLFEYFSETQRNKGNFPGRFSGRQFSNSRSEMNVSTLELGDSALYLCASRVSRTGYNEQFFGPGTRLTVL.

The rearrangement uses TRBV28 and TRBJ1-2; tentatively, D is TRBD1 (6 bases). Germline V lookup: CDR1 MDHEN, CDR2 SYDVKM. The V and J ends lost 6 bases and 14 bases respectively, with 22 bases between them. This CDR3 region has 13 residues. CDR3 in DNA: TGTGCCAGCAGAGTCGGACAGACCCCGTCTTGGACCTTC. This translates into CASRVGQTPSWTF.

The chain employs TRBV5-1 and TRBJ2-3; the D gene is possibly TRBD2 (5 bases). V was trimmed by 0 bases and J by 8 bases, leaving 10 bases between them. Germline CDR1 SGHRS, CDR2 YFSETQ. There are 13 residues in the CDR3. This CDR3 is CASSLGETGTQYF. The CDR3 bases are TGCGCCAGCAGCTTGGGGGAGACGGGTACGCAGTATTTT.

The rearrangement joins TRBV6-1 to TRBJ1-1, with D possibly being TRBD1 (6 bases). Trimming cost V 6 bases and J 0 bases, with 11 bases left between them. The CDR3 totals 14 residues. Germline V gene lookup returns CDR1 MNHNS and CDR2 SASEGT. The CDR3 sequence is CASSNRAMNTEAFF. The CDR3 region has the DNA TGTGCCAGCAGCAACAGGGCTATGAACACTGAAGCTTTCTTT.